These 8 T cell receptor beta chains were all obtained from the same sample, sequenced in a study of cytotoxic CD8 clonotypes in ibrutinib-treated CLL. Profiled with immunoSEQ multiplex PCR; TCRdb holds only in-frame clones, not every one. The data contain 25,000 to 30,000 clones, roughly 85% of them seen just once; the ten biggest clones take up 8%. The sample was PBMCs, taken after 24 months of ibrutinib treatment. Receptor source: a human donor with chronic lymphocytic leukemia.

The rearrangement uses TRBV5-6 and TRBJ1-1; D is undetermined. The ends were cut back, 1 base at V and 0 bases at J, with 10 bases in the middle. The CDR3 has 15 residues. CDR1 is SGHDT, CDR2 YYEEEE, per germline. This CDR3 is CASSLNGQMNTEAFF. The CDR3 nucleotides read TGTGCCAGCAGCTTGAACGGCCAAATGAACACTGAAGCTTTCTTT.

The chain employs TRBV11-1 and TRBJ1-2, with a weak D call TRBD1 (5 bases). The CDR3 is made up of 14 amino acids. V was shortened by 4 bases and J by 2 bases, with 11 bases between the two germline ends. Germline values: CDR1 SGHAT, CDR2 FQDESV (reference sequence). The CDR3 spells CASSSMTANYGYTF. The CDR3 bases are TGTGCCAGCAGCTCGATGACAGCCAACTATGGCTACACCTTC.

This clone was detected only once. The chain couples TRBV5-5 to TRBJ2-2; the match to TRBD2 covers 13 bases. This CDR3 has 18 amino acids. CDR1 and CDR2 (germline): SGHKS, YYEKEE (reference sequence). V shed 0 bases and J 1 base; nucleotides not matched to a gene: 3. CDR3 region: CASSLDWTSGRNTGELFF. The CDR3 coding sequence is TGTGCCAGCAGCTTGGATTGGACTAGCGGGAGGAACACCGGGGAGCTGTTTTTT.

The chain has TRBV5-3 and TRBJ2-6; 10 bases fit TRBD1. TRBV5-3 is an open reading frame whose function is uncertain. The trim removed 4 bases at V and 0 bases at J, leaving 7 bases unmatched. This CDR3 has 18 amino acids. The DNA of the CDR3 is TGTGCCAGAAGCCCAAGGACAGGGGGGCCCTCTGGGGCCAACGTCCTGACTTTC. Protein: CARSPRTGGPSGANVLTF.

The chain carries TRBV5-8 and TRBJ1-5, with D uncertain. With 4 bases removed from V and 7 bases from J, the gap between germline ends came to 18 bases. Looked up from germline, CDR1 is SGHTS and CDR2 is YDEGEE. There are 15 residues in the CDR3. The CDR3 DNA sequence: TGTGCCAGCAGCCCCTCGAGCCTAGGGTTGCAGCCCCAGCATTTT. It codes for CASSPSSLGLQPQHF.

With respect to this clone: A read error may account for a junction end that differs from germline. The rearrangement uses TRBV15 and TRBJ1-6; no clear D gene. The V gene's germline CDR1 is LNHNV and CDR2 YYDKDF (reference sequence). This CDR3 is built from 15 residues. This CDR3 reads CATSRDINGDSPLHF. The CDR3 coding sequence is TGTGCCACCAGCCGAGACATCAATGGGGATTCACCCCTCCACTTT.

J is TRBJ2-1 and V is TRBV6-4, with 10 nucleotides matching TRBD2. J was trimmed by 2 bases and V by 2 bases; bases with no gene match: 3. CDR3 length equals 16 residues. Germline lookup yields CDR1 MRHNA and CDR2 SNTAGT. The CDR3 coding sequence is TGTGCCAGCAGTGACCTCACTAGCGGGACCTACAATGAGCAGTTCTTC. It specifies CASSDLTSGTYNEQFF.

The chain carries TRBV7-3 and TRBJ2-5; 7 bases match TRBD1. The CDR3 totals 15 residues. Trimming took 5 bases from V and 5 from J; bases not matched to a gene: 11. In germline, CDR1 is SGHTA, CDR2 FQGTGA. The CDR3 DNA is TGTGCCAGCAGCCCCGGACAGGCTTTCCCCGAGACCCAGTACTTC. This codes for CASSPGQAFPETQYF.